The following is a T cell receptor beta chain sequence with its context. No antigen is known for it. Since a much larger clone is just one base distant, this may be a read error. The source of the sample is a study of T cell repertoires in cytomegalovirus infection. The CDR3 contains 15 residues. The germline CDR1 and CDR2 sequences are MNHEY and SVGEGT. TCRdb processed the reads anew with MiXCR; each CDR3 protein has one entry. Of approximately 630,000 distinct CDR3 sequences detected, less than 25% appear once; the ten largest clones hold 6.5% to 10%. Study-level points and caveats: The cumulative frequency of public TCR beta families distinguished individuals who carried CMV together with the relevant HLA. Dominating the ex vivo response were HLA-C-restricted CMV-specific TCR beta clonotypes.

The receptor comes from a human donor in good health (CMV status not recorded). Some clones in this sample may be carry-over from other donors' samples. This chain links TRBV6-2 or TRBV6-3 with TRBJ1-2; 8 bases agree with TRBD1. The source material was CD8+ T cells from PBMCs. The DNA of the CDR3 is TGTACCAGCAGACCCCTGACAGGGGTGAACTATGGCTACACCTTC. Translation gives CTSRPLTGVNYGYTF.